This TCR beta chain is from a study of shared T cell receptors in the human thymus. Generated by immunoSEQ multiplex PCR, the TCRdb table keeps only in-frame clones and is missing some. The sample holds about 380,000 clones, 95% seen once. The V gene's germline CDR1 is SGHTS and CDR2 YDEGEE. Trimming shortened V by 5 bases and J by 11 bases, and 14 bases separated the two germline ends. The CDR3 contains 12 residues. The receptor was derived from a human donor. This sequence joins TRBV5-8 and TRBJ1-5; no definite D call. The specimen sequenced was thymocytes. The DNA of the CDR3 is TGTGCCAGCAGGAAATCTTCCGTGGCCCAGCATTTT. This encodes CASRKSSVAQHF. The full variable domain, its missing parts supplied by reference TRBV5-8 and TRBJ1-5, is EAGVTQSPTHLIKTRGQQATLRCSPISGHTSVYWYQQALGLGLQFLLWYDEGEERNRGNFPPRFSGRQFPNYSSELNVNALELEDSALYLCASRKSSVAQHFGDGTRLSIL.